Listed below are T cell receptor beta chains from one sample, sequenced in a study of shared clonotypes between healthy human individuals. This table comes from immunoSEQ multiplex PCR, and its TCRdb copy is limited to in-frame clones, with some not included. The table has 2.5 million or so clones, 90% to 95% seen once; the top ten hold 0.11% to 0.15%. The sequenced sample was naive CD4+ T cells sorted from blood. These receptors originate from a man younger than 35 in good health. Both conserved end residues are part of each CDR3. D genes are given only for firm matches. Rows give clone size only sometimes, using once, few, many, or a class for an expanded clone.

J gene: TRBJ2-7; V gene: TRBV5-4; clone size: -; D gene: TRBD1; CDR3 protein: CASSPQGRTGSYEQYF; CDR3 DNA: TGTGCCAGCAGCCCCCAGGGTAGGACAGGGTCCTACGAGCAGTACTTC
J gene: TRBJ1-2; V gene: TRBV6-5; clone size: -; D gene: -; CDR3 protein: CASSYNQRYGYTF; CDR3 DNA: TGTGCCAGCAGTTACAACCAGCGCTATGGCTACACCTTC
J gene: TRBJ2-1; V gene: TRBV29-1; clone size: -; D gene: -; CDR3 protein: CSVEDSRANEQFF; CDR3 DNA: TGCAGCGTTGAAGATAGCAGGGCGAATGAGCAGTTCTTC
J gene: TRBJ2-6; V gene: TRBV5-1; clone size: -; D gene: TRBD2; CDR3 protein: CASSLAGGAPSGANVLTF; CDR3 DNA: TGCGCCAGCAGCTTGGCGGGGGGGGCTCCCTCTGGGGCCAACGTCCTGACTTTC
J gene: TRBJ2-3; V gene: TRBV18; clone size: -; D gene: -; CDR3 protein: CASSSYTDTQYF; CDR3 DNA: TGTGCCAGCTCATCGTACACAGATACGCAGTATTTT
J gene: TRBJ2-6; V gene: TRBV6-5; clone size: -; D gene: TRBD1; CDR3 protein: CASTGDLSGANVLTF; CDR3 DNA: TGTGCCAGTACAGGGGACCTTTCTGGGGCCAACGTCCTGACTTTC
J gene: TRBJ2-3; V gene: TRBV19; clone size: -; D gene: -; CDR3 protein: CASSIGWADTQYF; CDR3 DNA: TGTGCCAGTAGTATCGGCTGGGCAGATACGCAGTATTTT
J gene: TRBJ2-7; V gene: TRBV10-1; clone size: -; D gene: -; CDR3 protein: CASSGGLAFNEQYF; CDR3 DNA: TGCGCCAGCAGTGGGGGGTTAGCGTTCAACGAGCAGTACTTC
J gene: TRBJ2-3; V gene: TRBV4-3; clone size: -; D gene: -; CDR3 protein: CASSHPGDTQYF; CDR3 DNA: TGCGCCAGCAGCCACCCGGGGGATACGCAGTATTTT
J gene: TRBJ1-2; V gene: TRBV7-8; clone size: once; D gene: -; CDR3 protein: CASSSEGRRYGYTF; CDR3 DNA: TGTGCCAGCAGCTCTGAAGGGCGCCGGTATGGCTACACCTTC
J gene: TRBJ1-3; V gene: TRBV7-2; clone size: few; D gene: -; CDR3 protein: CASSLAGNTIYF; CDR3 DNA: TGTGCCAGCAGCTTAGCTGGAAACACCATATATTTT
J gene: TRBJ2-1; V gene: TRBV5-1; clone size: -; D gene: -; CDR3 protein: CASSLHGSNEQRRFF; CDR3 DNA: TGCGCCAGCAGCTTGCACGGGAGTAATGAACAAAGGCGGTTCTTC
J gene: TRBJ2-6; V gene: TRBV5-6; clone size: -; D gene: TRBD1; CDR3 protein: CASSFTGAGANVLTF; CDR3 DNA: TGTGCCAGCAGCTTCACAGGGGCTGGGGCCAACGTCCTGACTTTC
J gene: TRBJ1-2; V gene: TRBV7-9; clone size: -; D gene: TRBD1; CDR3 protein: CASSYYPGTGSVSF; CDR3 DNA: TGTGCCAGCAGTTATTACCCCGGGACAGGGTCGGTATCGTTC
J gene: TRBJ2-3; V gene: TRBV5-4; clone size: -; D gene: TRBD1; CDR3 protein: CASSWGTGPLYF; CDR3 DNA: TGTGCCAGCAGCTGGGGGACAGGCCCTCTCTATTTT
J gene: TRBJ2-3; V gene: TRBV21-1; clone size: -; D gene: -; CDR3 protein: CASSSHHRESQYF; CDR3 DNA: TGTGCCAGCAGCTCTCACCACAGGGAATCGCAGTATTTT
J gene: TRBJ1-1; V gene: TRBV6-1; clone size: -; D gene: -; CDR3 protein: CASRSIVTTEAFF; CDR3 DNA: TGTGCCAGCAGGTCCATAGTAACGACTGAAGCTTTCTTT
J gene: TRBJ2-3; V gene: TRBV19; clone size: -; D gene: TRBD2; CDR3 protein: CASSIDRLAGATDTQYF; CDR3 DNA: TGTGCCAGTAGTATAGATCGACTAGCGGGGGCCACAGATACGCAGTATTTT
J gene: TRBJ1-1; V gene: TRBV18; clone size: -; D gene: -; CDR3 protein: CASSPGSGREAFF; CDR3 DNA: TGTGCCAGCTCACCAGGGTCGGGCCGGGAAGCTTTCTTT
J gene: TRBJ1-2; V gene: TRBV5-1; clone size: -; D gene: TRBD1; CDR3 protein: CASSLGDRGNYGYTF; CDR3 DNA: TGCGCCAGCAGCTTGGGGGACAGGGGTAACTATGGCTACACCTTC
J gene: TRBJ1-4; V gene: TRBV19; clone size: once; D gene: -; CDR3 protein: CASSMARTASNEKLFF; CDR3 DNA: TGTGCCAGTAGTATGGCCCGGACGGCATCTAATGAAAAACTGTTTTTT
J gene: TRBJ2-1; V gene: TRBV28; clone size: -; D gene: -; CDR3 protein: CASSLNQIYNEQFF; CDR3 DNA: TGTGCCAGCAGTTTGAACCAAATCTACAATGAGCAGTTCTTC
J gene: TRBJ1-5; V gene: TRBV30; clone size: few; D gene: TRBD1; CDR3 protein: CAWSVQGGQPQHF; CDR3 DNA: TGTGCCTGGAGTGTGCAGGGGGGGCAGCCCCAGCATTTT
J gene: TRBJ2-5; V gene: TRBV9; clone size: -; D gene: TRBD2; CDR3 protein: CASSVGLAGEETQYF; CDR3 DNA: TGTGCCAGCAGCGTGGGACTAGCGGGAGAAGAGACCCAGTACTTC
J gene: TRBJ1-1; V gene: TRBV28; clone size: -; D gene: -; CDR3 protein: CASSFQAMNTEAFF; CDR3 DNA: TGTGCCAGCAGTTTCCAGGCCATGAACACTGAAGCTTTCTTT
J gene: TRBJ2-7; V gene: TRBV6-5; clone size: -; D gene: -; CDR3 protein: CASSYSRGPYEQYF; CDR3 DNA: TGTGCCAGCAGTTACTCGCGGGGGCCCTACGAGCAGTACTTC
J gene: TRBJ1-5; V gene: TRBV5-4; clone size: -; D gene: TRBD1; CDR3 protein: CASSLGGQRNQPQHF; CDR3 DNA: TGTGCCAGCAGCTTGGGGGGACAGAGAAATCAGCCCCAGCATTTT
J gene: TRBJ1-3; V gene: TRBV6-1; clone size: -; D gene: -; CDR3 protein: CASSEAVGRGLNTIYF; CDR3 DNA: TGTGCCAGCAGTGAAGCTGTTGGTCGCGGGCTTAACACCATATATTTT
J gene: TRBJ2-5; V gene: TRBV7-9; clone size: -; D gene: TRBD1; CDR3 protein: CASSPGQVETQYF; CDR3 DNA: TGTGCTAGCAGCCCTGGACAGGTCGAGACCCAGTACTTC
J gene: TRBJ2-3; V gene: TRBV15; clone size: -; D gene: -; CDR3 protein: CATSRFRGARLALDTDTQYF; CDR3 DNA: TGTGCCACCAGCAGATTCCGGGGGGCGAGGTTGGCACTCGACACAGATACGCAGTATTTT
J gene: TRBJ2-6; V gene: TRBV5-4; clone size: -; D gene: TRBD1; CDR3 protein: CASSLDGTGSSGANVLTF; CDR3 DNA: TGTGCCAGCAGCTTGGATGGGACAGGGAGCTCTGGGGCCAACGTCCTGACTTTC
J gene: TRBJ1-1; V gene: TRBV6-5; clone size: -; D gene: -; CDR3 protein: CASSNPGVRRTEAFF; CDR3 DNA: TGTGCCAGCAGTAACCCAGGGGTTCGTAGAACTGAAGCTTTCTTT
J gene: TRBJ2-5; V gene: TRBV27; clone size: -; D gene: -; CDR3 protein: CASSFSGKTQYF; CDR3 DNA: TGTGCCAGCAGTTTTTCTGGGAAGACCCAGTACTTC
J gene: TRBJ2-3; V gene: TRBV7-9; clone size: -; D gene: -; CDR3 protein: CASGSRGGSTDTQYF; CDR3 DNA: TGTGCCAGCGGCTCAAGGGGGGGTAGCACAGATACGCAGTATTTT
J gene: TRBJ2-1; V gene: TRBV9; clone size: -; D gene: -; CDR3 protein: CASSGRLDNNNEQFF; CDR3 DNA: TGTGCCAGCAGCGGCCGACTAGACAACAACAATGAGCAGTTCTTC
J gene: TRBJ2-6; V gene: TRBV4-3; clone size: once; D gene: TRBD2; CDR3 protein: CASSQDIAGRSGANVLTF; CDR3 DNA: TGCGCCAGCAGCCAAGATATAGCGGGACGCTCTGGGGCCAACGTCCTGACTTTC
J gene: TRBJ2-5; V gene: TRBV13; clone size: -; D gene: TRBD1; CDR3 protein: CASSTRQGPETQYF; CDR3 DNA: TGTGCCAGCAGCACTCGACAGGGTCCCGAGACCCAGTACTTC
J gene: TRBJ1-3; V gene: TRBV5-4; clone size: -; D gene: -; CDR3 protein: CASSSLGTRSGNTIYF; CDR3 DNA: TGTGCCAGCAGCTCTTTGGGAACTCGCTCTGGAAACACCATATATTTT
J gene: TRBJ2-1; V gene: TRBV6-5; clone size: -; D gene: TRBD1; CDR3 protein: CASRSPGTGNYEQFF; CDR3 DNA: TGTGCCAGCAGGTCGCCCGGGACAGGGAATTATGAGCAGTTCTTC
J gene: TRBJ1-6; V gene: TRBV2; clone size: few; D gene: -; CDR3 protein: CASQQSSYNSPLHF; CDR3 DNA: TGTGCCAGCCAACAGAGCTCCTATAATTCACCCCTCCACTTT
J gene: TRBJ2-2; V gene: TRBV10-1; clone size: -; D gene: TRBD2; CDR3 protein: CASSARAGAGGPTGELFF; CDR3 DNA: TGCGCCAGCAGTGCCCGGGCGGGAGCGGGAGGGCCGACCGGGGAGCTGTTTTTT
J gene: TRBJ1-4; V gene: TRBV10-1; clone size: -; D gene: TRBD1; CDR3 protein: CASSQGATNEKLFF; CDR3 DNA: TGCGCCAGCTCGCAGGGGGCAACTAATGAAAAACTGTTTTTT
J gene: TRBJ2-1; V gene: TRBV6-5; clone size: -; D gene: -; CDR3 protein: CASSSRSGSYNEQFF; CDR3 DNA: TGTGCCAGCAGCTCCCGAAGCGGGTCCTACAATGAGCAGTTCTTC
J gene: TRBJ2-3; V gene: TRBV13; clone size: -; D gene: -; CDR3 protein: CASSFQAFTDTQYF; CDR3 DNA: TGTGCCAGCAGCTTTCAAGCGTTCACAGATACGCAGTATTTT
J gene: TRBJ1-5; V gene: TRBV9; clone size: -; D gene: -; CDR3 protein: CASSPDEGGRNQPQHF; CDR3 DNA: TGTGCCAGCAGCCCCGATGAGGGAGGGAGAAATCAGCCCCAGCATTTT
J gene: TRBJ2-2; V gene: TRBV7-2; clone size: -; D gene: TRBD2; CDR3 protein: CASSRVAGEPGELFF; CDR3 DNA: TGTGCCAGCAGCCGAGTAGCGGGAGAGCCCGGGGAGCTGTTTTTT
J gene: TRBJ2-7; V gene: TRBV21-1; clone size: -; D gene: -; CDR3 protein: CASSKGPHEQYF; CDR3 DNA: TGTGCCAGCAGCAAAGGCCCCCACGAGCAGTACTTC
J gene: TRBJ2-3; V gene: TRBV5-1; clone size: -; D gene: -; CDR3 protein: CASSTRATDTQYF; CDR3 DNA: TGCGCCAGCAGCACCCGGGCCACGGATACGCAGTATTTT
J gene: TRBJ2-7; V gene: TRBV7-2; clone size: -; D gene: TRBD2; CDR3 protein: CASAPGLVNEQYF; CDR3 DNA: TGTGCCAGCGCACCGGGACTAGTAAACGAGCAGTACTTC
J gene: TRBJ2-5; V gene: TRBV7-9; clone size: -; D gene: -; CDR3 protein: CASSPSQTQETQYF; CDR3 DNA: TGTGCCAGCAGCCCATCACAGACCCAAGAGACCCAGTACTTC